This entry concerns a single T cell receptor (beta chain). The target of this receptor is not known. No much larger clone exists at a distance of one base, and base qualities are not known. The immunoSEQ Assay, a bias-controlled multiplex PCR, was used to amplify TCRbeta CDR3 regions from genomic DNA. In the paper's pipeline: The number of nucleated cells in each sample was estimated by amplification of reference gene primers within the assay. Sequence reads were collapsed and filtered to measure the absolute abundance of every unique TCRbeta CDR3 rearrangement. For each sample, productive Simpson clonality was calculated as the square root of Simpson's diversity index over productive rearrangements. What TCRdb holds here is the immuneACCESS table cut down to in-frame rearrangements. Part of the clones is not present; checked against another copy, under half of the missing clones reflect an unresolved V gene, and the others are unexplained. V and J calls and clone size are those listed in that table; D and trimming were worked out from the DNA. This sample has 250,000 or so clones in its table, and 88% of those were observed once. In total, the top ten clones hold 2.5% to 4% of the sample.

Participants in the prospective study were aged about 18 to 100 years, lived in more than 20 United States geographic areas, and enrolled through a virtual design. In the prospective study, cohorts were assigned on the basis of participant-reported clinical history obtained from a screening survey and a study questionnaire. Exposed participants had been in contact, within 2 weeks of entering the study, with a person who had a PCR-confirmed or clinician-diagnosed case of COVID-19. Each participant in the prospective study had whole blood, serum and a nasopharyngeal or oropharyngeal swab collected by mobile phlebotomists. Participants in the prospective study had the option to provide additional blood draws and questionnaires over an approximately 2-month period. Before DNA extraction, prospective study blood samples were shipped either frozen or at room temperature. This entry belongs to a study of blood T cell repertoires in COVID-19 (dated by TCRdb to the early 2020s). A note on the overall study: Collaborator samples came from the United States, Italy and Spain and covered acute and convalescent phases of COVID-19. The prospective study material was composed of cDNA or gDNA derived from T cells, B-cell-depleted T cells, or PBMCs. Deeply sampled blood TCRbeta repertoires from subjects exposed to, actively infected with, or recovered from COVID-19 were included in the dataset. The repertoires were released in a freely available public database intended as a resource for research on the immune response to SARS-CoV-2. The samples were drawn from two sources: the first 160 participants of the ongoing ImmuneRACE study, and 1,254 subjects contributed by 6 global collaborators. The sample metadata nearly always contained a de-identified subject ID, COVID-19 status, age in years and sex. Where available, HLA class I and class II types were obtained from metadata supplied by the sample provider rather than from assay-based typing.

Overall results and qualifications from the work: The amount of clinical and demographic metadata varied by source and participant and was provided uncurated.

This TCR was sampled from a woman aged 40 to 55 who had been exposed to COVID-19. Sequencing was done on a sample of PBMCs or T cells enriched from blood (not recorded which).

The DNA sequence is given as TGCGCCAGCAGCCCCACCTCGGACAGGGGCACAGATACGCAGTATTTT. It translates to CASSPTSDRGTDTQYF. Recombination joined TRBV4-3 with TRBJ2-3, and TRBD1 matches 8 of the central bases. The cysteine opens and the phenylalanine closes a CDR3 of 16 amino acids. Only the CDR3 region is kept as DNA, spanning 48 bases read in frame from base 1. V has 4 bases trimmed and J has 1 base trimmed; junction bases matching no gene number 7. CDR1 is given as LGHNA and CDR2 as YSLEER, both from the germline V gene.